These 13 T cell receptor beta chains share one sample of origin, sequenced in a study of CDR3 diversity in severe acne (dated by TCRdb to between 2018 and 2021). The library relied on PCR. Sequencer: Illumina HiSeq 2000. TCRdb reprocessing: public reads trimmed at Q25 with fastp, clones called with MiXCR, in-frame beta chains kept. Merged by CDR3 protein, the rows form single entries marked with the most common genes and DNA. The sample table shows 79,000 or so distinct CDR3 sequences, and approximately 49% are seen once. The top ten clonotypes cover roughly 11% of the sample. Sequencing used blood. Every receptor here comes from a male donor with severe acne vulgaris.

The chain couples TRBV5-1 to TRBJ1-2, with 7 bases matching TRBD1. This CDR3 region has 16 residues. Trimming removed 0 bases from V and 3 bases from J; junction bases left unmatched: 8. Germline CDR1 and CDR2: SGHRS and YFSETQ. The CDR3 bases are TGCGCCAGCAGCTTGGGACAGGGCCCAGGGGACTATGGCTACACCTTC. It specifies CASSLGQGPGDYGYTF.

The rearrangement uses TRBV20-1 and TRBJ2-3, with 8 bases matching TRBD2. Per germline, CDR1 DFQATT and CDR2 SNEGSKA (reference sequence). V dropped 3 bases and J dropped 2; count of bases not matched to a gene: 7. The CDR3 is made up of 15 amino acids. The chain's CDR3 is CSASTSGKHTDTQYF. CDR3 nucleotide sequence: TGCAGTGCTAGTACTAGCGGAAAACACACAGATACGCAGTATTTT.

Turning to this clonotype: Being one base from a much bigger clone, this may be a read error. The rearrangement uses TRBV5-1 and TRBJ1-1; D gene unclear. Germline V CDR1 and CDR2: SGHRS, YFSETQ. The CDR3 contains 14 residues. The CDR3: CVSSPGVMNTEAFF. The CDR3 nucleotides are TGCGTCAGCAGCCCCGGCGTAATGAACACTGAAGCTTTCTTT.

J is TRBJ1-2 and V is TRBV7-9; 11 nucleotides agree with TRBD1. Germline trimming cut 5 bases from V and 3 bases from J; bases unmatched to any gene: 5. The CDR3 has 15 amino acids. From germline, CDR1 is SEHNR and CDR2 FQNEAQ (reference sequence). CDR3 sequence: CASSPRDRGDYGYTF. The CDR3 DNA is TGTGCCAGCAGCCCCCGGGACAGGGGGGACTATGGCTACACCTTC.

This clonotype was detected many times. V is TRBV5-1 and J is TRBJ2-5, with TRBD1 identical over 8 bases. This CDR3 has 14 residues. CDR1 and CDR2 from the germline V gene are SGHRS and YFSETQ. V shed 5 bases and J 1 base; nucleotides not matched to a gene: 4. The CDR3 DNA follows: TGCGCCAGCAGGACTACAGGGGGCCAAGAGACCCAGTACTTC. Translation: CASRTTGGQETQYF.

This clonotype was counted many times. V usage is TRBV7-2 and J usage is TRBJ2-1; D gene unclear. The V end lost 6 bases, the J end lost 0 bases, and 6 bases lay between the germline ends. The germline V gene encodes CDR1 SGHTA and CDR2 FQGNSA. The CDR3 loop spans 13 amino acids. The CDR3 DNA reads TGTGCCAGCAGTAGGACCTCCTACAATGAGCAGTTCTTC. Residues: CASSRTSYNEQFF. Variable domain in full (rest from reference TRBV7-2 and TRBJ2-1): GAGVSQSPSNKVTEKGKDVELRCDPISGHTALYWYRQSLGQGLEFLIYFQGNSAPDKSGLPSDRFSAERTGGSVSTLTIQRTQQEDSAVYLCASSRTSYNEQFFGPGTRLTVL.

To note about this clonotype: A much bigger clone sits one base away, suggesting this may be a read error. This chain links TRBV7-2 with TRBJ1-4, with D possibly being TRBD1 (6 bases). The V end was cut by 1 base, the J end by 6 bases, with 21 bases between. CDR3 length: 18 residues. Germline V CDR1 and CDR2: SGHTA, FQGNSA. The DNA for the CDR3 is TGTGCCAGCAGCTTAGTGGTGGGGGGGCGTAGGGCAGATGAAAAACTGTTTTTT. Its protein is CASSLVVGGRRADEKLFF.

At least ten counts were recorded for this clonotype. The CDR3 DNA reads as TGCAGTGCTAGAGATGCATATCAGGGAATCGTTGCCAATCAGCCCCAGCATTTT. It translates to CSARDAYQGIVANQPQHF. The rearrangement uses TRBV20-1 and TRBJ1-5, with D maybe TRBD1 (5 bases). CDR1 and CDR2 from the germline V gene are DFQATT and SNEGSKA (reference sequence). With 0 bases removed from V and 3 bases from J, the gap between germline ends came to 21 bases. The CDR3 extends over 18 amino acids.

Note on this clonotype: Germline and junction disagree at one end, which may indicate a read error. The chain recombines TRBV25-1 with TRBJ1-2; D may be TRBD1 (5 bases). The germline V gene has CDR1 MGHDK and CDR2 SYGVNS. The CDR3 covers 14 residues. The CDR3 region has the DNA TGTGCCAGTAGTGCCGGGACGACACTCTATGGCTACACCTTC. Translating it yields CASSAGTTLYGYTF.

At least ten counts were recorded for this clonotype. The J gene is TRBJ2-2, the V gene TRBV7-3; D not certain. With 8 bases removed from V and 1 base from J, the gap between germline ends came to 14 bases. CDR1 SGHTA and CDR2 FQGTGA come from the germline V gene. The length of the CDR3 is 15 residues. The CDR3 reads CASRLRERNTGELFF. The CDR3 DNA is TGTGCCAGCCGGTTGAGAGAACGGAACACCGGGGAGCTGTTTTTT.

This chain joins TRBV7-9 and TRBJ2-2; D ambiguous. Looked up from germline, CDR1 is SEHNR and CDR2 is FQNEAQ (reference sequence). The CDR3 sequence is 13 residues long. Trimming took off 7 bases at V and 5 bases at J, with 11 bases between the two ends. CDR3 sequence: CASTYKETGELFF. CDR3 coding DNA: TGTGCCAGCACCTACAAGGAGACCGGGGAGCTGTTTTTT.

The DNA of the CDR3 is TGTGCCAGCAGGGACAGGGACAGTTACACAGATACGCAGTATTTT. This gives the protein CASRDRDSYTDTQYF. V is TRBV2 and J is TRBJ2-3; TRBD1 matches at 8 bases. Germline-derived CDR1 and CDR2 are SNHLY and FYNNEI. The CDR3 length is 15 residues. V lost 6 bases and J lost 2; bases outside the gene matches: 7.

This chain connects TRBV5-5 to TRBJ2-5, with 13 bases identical to TRBD2. Germline CDR1 SGHKS, CDR2 YYEKEE (reference sequence). V lost 5 bases to trimming and J lost 5 bases; unmatched junction nucleotides: 9. This CDR3 comprises 16 residues. The CDR3 DNA sequence: TGTGCCAGCAGTGTTGGACTAGCGGGAGCCGGCGAGACCCAGTACTTC. This sequence encodes CASSVGLAGAGETQYF.